These T cell receptor beta chains were read from a single sample in a study of early T cells in non-severe SARS-CoV-2 infection. TCRdb reprocessed the 5' RACE reads via MiXCR and lists one record per CDR3 protein. The sample holds more than 65,000 distinct CDR3 sequences, 12% seen once. Specimen: whole blood. All receptors come from an adult who was a healthcare worker with PCR-confirmed SARS-CoV-2 infection or an uninfected control (not recorded which). Both conserved end residues are part of each CDR3. D genes are given only for firm matches. Some rows mark clone size as missing; the rest say once, few, many or name a class of expanded clone.

v_gene: TRBV12-5
d_gene: NA
abundance: NA
j_gene: TRBJ1-1
CDR3aa: CASGFVRVGTANTEAFF
CDR3nt: TGTGCTAGTGGTTTTGTCCGAGTCGGCACAGCGAACACTGAAGCTTTCTTT

v_gene: TRBV14
d_gene: NA
abundance: many
j_gene: TRBJ2-5
CDR3aa: CASSQSDRTYQETQYF
CDR3nt: TGTGCCAGCAGCCAATCGGACAGAACGTACCAAGAGACCCAGTACTTC

v_gene: TRBV12-5
d_gene: TRBD1
abundance: few
j_gene: TRBJ1-2
CDR3aa: CASGLVLGQGEGYTF
CDR3nt: TGTGCTAGTGGTTTGGTACTGGGCCAGGGGGAAGGCTACACCTTC

v_gene: TRBV9
d_gene: NA
abundance: many
j_gene: TRBJ2-1
CDR3aa: CASSVGYNEQFF
CDR3nt: TGTGCCAGCAGCGTAGGCTACAATGAGCAGTTCTTC

v_gene: TRBV12-3/TRBV12-4
d_gene: TRBD1
abundance: NA
j_gene: TRBJ1-3
CDR3aa: CASSATGTHTIYF
CDR3nt: TGTGCCAGCAGTGCGACAGGGACGCACACCATATATTTT

v_gene: TRBV30
d_gene: NA
abundance: many
j_gene: TRBJ1-3
CDR3aa: CAWKRDFAGNTIYF
CDR3nt: TGTGCCTGGAAAAGGGATTTTGCCGGAAACACCATATATTTT

v_gene: TRBV10-3
d_gene: NA
abundance: many
j_gene: TRBJ1-3
CDR3aa: CAISEGQPGNTIYF
CDR3nt: TGTGCCATCAGCGAAGGACAGCCTGGAAACACCATATATTTT

v_gene: TRBV4-1
d_gene: NA
abundance: NA
j_gene: TRBJ2-2
CDR3aa: CASSQDLIGGELFF
CDR3nt: TGCGCCAGCAGCCAAGACCTCATAGGCGGGGAGCTGTTTTTT

v_gene: TRBV7-2
d_gene: NA
abundance: few
j_gene: TRBJ2-1
CDR3aa: CASSPTVNEQFF
CDR3nt: TGTGCCAGCAGCCCGACAGTCAATGAGCAGTTCTTC

v_gene: TRBV7-7
d_gene: NA
abundance: many
j_gene: TRBJ2-5
CDR3aa: CASSLWGYRGEETQYF
CDR3nt: TGTGCCAGCAGCTTATGGGGCTATAGGGGGGAAGAGACCCAGTACTTC

v_gene: TRBV29-1
d_gene: NA
abundance: NA
j_gene: TRBJ2-5
CDR3aa: CSDATGYGETQYF
CDR3nt: TGCAGCGATGCGACGGGGTACGGAGAGACCCAGTACTTC

v_gene: TRBV7-2
d_gene: TRBD1
abundance: many
j_gene: TRBJ1-3
CDR3aa: CASSPGQATENTIYF
CDR3nt: TGTGCCAGCAGCCCGGGACAGGCTACTGAAAACACCATATATTTT

v_gene: TRBV28
d_gene: NA
abundance: many
j_gene: TRBJ1-4
CDR3aa: CASSLLKNEKLFF
CDR3nt: TGTGCCAGCAGCCTCCTCAAGAATGAAAAACTGTTTTTT

v_gene: TRBV11-2
d_gene: NA
abundance: few
j_gene: TRBJ1-6
CDR3aa: CASSFVRTPLHF
CDR3nt: TGTGCCAGCAGCTTTGTAAGGACACCCCTCCACTTT

v_gene: TRBV6-4
d_gene: TRBD2
abundance: many
j_gene: TRBJ2-2
CDR3aa: CASSDSSGDTGELFF
CDR3nt: TGTGCCAGCAGTGACTCTAGCGGGGACACCGGGGAGCTGTTTTTT

v_gene: TRBV12-5
d_gene: NA
abundance: few
j_gene: TRBJ2-3
CDR3aa: CASGLFQGPDTQYF
CDR3nt: TGTGCTAGTGGTTTGTTTCAGGGACCCGATACGCAGTATTTT

v_gene: TRBV2
d_gene: TRBD2
abundance: many
j_gene: TRBJ2-1
CDR3aa: CASSKLAGGVEQFF
CDR3nt: TGTGCCAGCAGTAAACTAGCGGGGGGCGTTGAGCAGTTCTTC

v_gene: TRBV29-1
d_gene: NA
abundance: NA
j_gene: TRBJ1-4
CDR3aa: CSVEDPGGEKLFF
CDR3nt: TGCAGCGTTGAAGATCCGGGTGGGGAAAAACTGTTTTTT

v_gene: TRBV7-9
d_gene: TRBD1
abundance: many
j_gene: TRBJ2-1
CDR3aa: CASSPSGTGVGNEQFF
CDR3nt: TGTGCCAGCAGCCCATCCGGGACAGGCGTGGGTAATGAGCAGTTCTTC

v_gene: TRBV12-3/TRBV12-4
d_gene: NA
abundance: many
j_gene: TRBJ2-7
CDR3aa: CASSFHQQSYEQYF
CDR3nt: TGTGCCAGCAGTTTTCATCAGCAATCCTACGAGCAGTACTTC

v_gene: TRBV7-2
d_gene: TRBD2
abundance: few
j_gene: TRBJ2-3
CDR3aa: CASSLVSGGTDTQYF
CDR3nt: TGTGCCAGCAGCTTAGTTAGCGGGGGAACAGATACGCAGTATTTT

v_gene: TRBV9
d_gene: NA
abundance: many
j_gene: TRBJ1-1
CDR3aa: CASSVYLTGENTEAFF
CDR3nt: TGTGCCAGCAGCGTATACTTGACAGGTGAGAACACTGAAGCTTTCTTT

v_gene: TRBV6-6
d_gene: TRBD2
abundance: many
j_gene: TRBJ2-1
CDR3aa: CASSKRTSGYYNEQFF
CDR3nt: TGTGCCAGCAGTAAGCGGACTAGCGGGTACTACAATGAGCAGTTCTTC

v_gene: TRBV21-1
d_gene: NA
abundance: many
j_gene: TRBJ1-1
CDR3aa: CASSRGRGMNTEAFF
CDR3nt: TGTGCCAGCAGCAGGGGACGGGGAATGAACACTGAAGCTTTCTTT

v_gene: TRBV29-1
d_gene: NA
abundance: many
j_gene: TRBJ2-7
CDR3aa: CSAMAGSPYEQYF
CDR3nt: TGCAGCGCCATGGCGGGGTCCCCCTACGAGCAGTACTTC

v_gene: TRBV6-4
d_gene: NA
abundance: many
j_gene: TRBJ2-4
CDR3aa: CASSPAPAGIQYF
CDR3nt: TGTGCCAGCAGTCCGGCCCCGGCGGGCATTCAGTACTTC

v_gene: TRBV3-1
d_gene: TRBD2
abundance: NA
j_gene: TRBJ2-7
CDR3aa: CAVAAGRAPYEQYF
CDR3nt: TGTGCCGTTGCAGCCGGGAGGGCCCCCTACGAGCAGTACTTC

v_gene: TRBV20-1
d_gene: TRBD1
abundance: many
j_gene: TRBJ2-6
CDR3aa: CSARGPGANVLTF
CDR3nt: TGCAGTGCCAGGGGGCCTGGGGCCAACGTCCTGACTTTC

v_gene: TRBV28
d_gene: TRBD1
abundance: NA
j_gene: TRBJ2-1
CDR3aa: CASRGYGTGLRNEQFF
CDR3nt: TGTGCCAGCAGGGGTTACGGGACAGGGTTAAGAAATGAGCAGTTCTTC

v_gene: TRBV2
d_gene: TRBD1
abundance: few
j_gene: TRBJ2-7
CDR3aa: CASNPDRTSYEQYF
CDR3nt: TGTGCCAGCAACCCGGACAGGACCTCCTACGAGCAGTACTTC

v_gene: TRBV29-1
d_gene: TRBD1
abundance: many
j_gene: TRBJ2-7
CDR3aa: CSVDGTGGSYEQYF
CDR3nt: TGCAGCGTTGATGGGACAGGCGGTTCCTACGAGCAGTACTTC

v_gene: TRBV14
d_gene: NA
abundance: many
j_gene: TRBJ2-3
CDR3aa: CASSPLGRGRTDTQYF
CDR3nt: TGTGCCAGCAGCCCGCTGGGGCGGGGCCGCACAGATACGCAGTATTTT

v_gene: TRBV29-1
d_gene: TRBD2
abundance: NA
j_gene: TRBJ2-1
CDR3aa: CSGESGRATSYNEQFF
CDR3nt: TGCAGCGGGGAGAGCGGGAGGGCAACGTCCTACAATGAGCAGTTCTTC

v_gene: TRBV2
d_gene: TRBD1
abundance: many
j_gene: TRBJ2-7
CDR3aa: CASSEGTGSYEQYF
CDR3nt: TGTGCCAGCAGTGAGGGGACAGGGTCCTACGAGCAGTACTTC

v_gene: TRBV27
d_gene: TRBD1
abundance: many
j_gene: TRBJ1-5
CDR3aa: CASSSGQGSQPQHF
CDR3nt: TGTGCCAGCAGTTCGGGACAGGGCAGCCAGCCCCAGCATTTT

v_gene: TRBV20-1
d_gene: NA
abundance: large
j_gene: TRBJ2-1
CDR3aa: CSASSEGPYNEQFF
CDR3nt: TGCAGTGCTAGTAGTGAGGGCCCCTACAATGAGCAGTTCTTC

v_gene: TRBV20-1
d_gene: NA
abundance: many
j_gene: TRBJ1-1
CDR3aa: CSARDLGGTEAFF
CDR3nt: TGCAGTGCTAGAGATCTGGGGGGCACTGAAGCTTTCTTT

v_gene: TRBV12-3/TRBV12-4
d_gene: NA
abundance: many
j_gene: TRBJ2-7
CDR3aa: CASSSSVTYEQYF
CDR3nt: TGTGCCAGCAGTTCCTCTGTAACCTACGAGCAGTACTTC

v_gene: TRBV28
d_gene: NA
abundance: many
j_gene: TRBJ2-7
CDR3aa: CASSFSSKYLTSYEQYF
CDR3nt: TGTGCCAGCAGTTTTTCCTCTAAATACCTAACCTCCTACGAGCAGTACTTC

v_gene: TRBV7-2
d_gene: NA
abundance: few
j_gene: TRBJ1-2
CDR3aa: CASSTTGSISYTF
CDR3nt: TGTGCCAGCAGCACCACAGGGTCCATCTCCTACACCTTC

v_gene: TRBV12-3/TRBV12-4
d_gene: NA
abundance: NA
j_gene: TRBJ1-6
CDR3aa: CASSLPASPLHF
CDR3nt: TGTGCCAGCAGTTTGCCGGCTTCACCCCTCCACTTT

v_gene: TRBV15
d_gene: TRBD1
abundance: NA
j_gene: TRBJ2-1
CDR3aa: CATSKGAGTGLVEQFF
CDR3nt: TGTGCCACCAGCAAGGGGGCCGGGACAGGGTTAGTAGAGCAGTTCTTC

v_gene: TRBV7-9
d_gene: TRBD1
abundance: many
j_gene: TRBJ2-3
CDR3aa: CASSSGTGGTDTQYF
CDR3nt: TGTGCCAGCAGCTCCGGGACAGGGGGCACAGATACGCAGTATTTT

v_gene: TRBV27
d_gene: NA
abundance: many
j_gene: TRBJ1-1
CDR3aa: CASSAQLKGRTEAFF
CDR3nt: TGTGCCAGCAGTGCGCAGCTAAAAGGTCGCACTGAAGCTTTCTTT

v_gene: TRBV7-2
d_gene: TRBD1
abundance: many
j_gene: TRBJ1-2
CDR3aa: CASSSVELTRGFGGYTF
CDR3nt: TGTGCCAGCAGCTCAGTAGAGTTAACCAGGGGGTTCGGCGGCTACACCTTC

v_gene: TRBV7-2
d_gene: NA
abundance: NA
j_gene: TRBJ2-1
CDR3aa: CASSLAVIYNEQFF
CDR3nt: TGTGCCAGCAGCTTAGCGGTCATCTACAATGAGCAGTTCTTC

v_gene: TRBV7-9
d_gene: NA
abundance: many
j_gene: TRBJ2-7
CDR3aa: CASSFSWEDSYEQYF
CDR3nt: TGTGCCAGCAGCTTCAGCTGGGAGGATTCCTACGAGCAGTACTTC

v_gene: TRBV29-1
d_gene: TRBD1
abundance: few
j_gene: TRBJ1-3
CDR3aa: CSVEGQGARRAF
CDR3nt: TGCAGCGTTGAGGGACAGGGGGCGCGAAGGGCTTTT

v_gene: TRBV27
d_gene: TRBD2
abundance: many
j_gene: TRBJ2-1
CDR3aa: CASSVGLAGGQNEQFF
CDR3nt: TGTGCCAGCAGTGTCGGACTAGCGGGGGGCCAGAATGAGCAGTTCTTC

v_gene: TRBV6-5
d_gene: NA
abundance: NA
j_gene: TRBJ1-2
CDR3aa: CASSYSNGRGYTF
CDR3nt: TGTGCCAGCAGTTACTCGAATGGGAGAGGCTACACCTTC

v_gene: TRBV20-1
d_gene: TRBD2
abundance: many
j_gene: TRBJ2-7
CDR3aa: CSAPTGGVSYEQYF
CDR3nt: TGCAGTGCTCCTACCGGGGGGGTGTCCTACGAGCAGTACTTC